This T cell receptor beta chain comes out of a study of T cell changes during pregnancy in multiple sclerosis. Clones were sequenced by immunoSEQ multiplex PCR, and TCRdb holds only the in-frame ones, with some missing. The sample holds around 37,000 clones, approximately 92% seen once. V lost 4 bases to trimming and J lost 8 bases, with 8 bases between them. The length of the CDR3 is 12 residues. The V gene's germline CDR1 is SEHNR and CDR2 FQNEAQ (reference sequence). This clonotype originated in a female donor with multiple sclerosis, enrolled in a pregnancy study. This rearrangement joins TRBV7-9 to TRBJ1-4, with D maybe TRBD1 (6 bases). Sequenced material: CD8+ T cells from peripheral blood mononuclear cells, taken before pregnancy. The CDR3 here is CASSSTGEKLFF. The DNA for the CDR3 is TGTGCCAGCAGCTCAACAGGGGAAAAACTGTTTTTT.